This T cell receptor beta chain was observed in a study of identical twins. General study findings and limits: Monozygotic twin pairs showed more out-of-frame TCR alpha sharing than models estimated. Memory repertoires lacked the insertion deficit that abundant cord blood beta clonotypes showed. For out-of-frame beta sequences, excess twin sharing was weaker.

The CDR3 totals 15 residues. Germline CDR1 reads LNHDA; CDR2 reads SQIVND (reference sequence). V lost 2 bases, J lost 4 bases, and 14 bases lay in between. Unique molecular identifiers were in the cDNA, with template-switch universal primer binding. TCRdb reanalysed the 5' RACE reads using MiXCR and keeps one entry per CDR3 protein. This sample has 700,000 or so distinct CDR3 sequences; 8.5% to 9.5% occur once, and the top ten carry 0.8% to 1%. As for this clonotype: Its matching antigen is unknown.

The sample was also reused in another study, on yellow fever vaccine responses in identical twins.

The source is a young woman in good health. This chain uses TRBV19 with TRBJ1-1, with no clear D. The sequenced sample consisted of PBMCs. In nucleotides, the CDR3 is TGTGCCAGTAGTATACACAGCCTCTTGGGCACTGAAGCTTTCTTT. Translation: CASSIHSLLGTEAFF. Using reference TRBV19 and TRBJ1-1 for the parts outside the CDR3, the full variable domain is DGGITQSPKYLFRKEGQNVTLSCEQNLNHDAMYWYRQDPGQGLRLIYYSQIVNDFQKGDIAEGYSVSREKKESFPLTVTSAQKNPTAFYLCASSIHSLLGTEAFFGQGTRLTVV.